This T cell receptor beta chain was identified in a study of beta chain features in type 1 diabetes. In the study overall: There were some 98 million sorted cells examined across all samples.

Details on this clone: What it recognizes is unknown.

CDR3 length equals 13 residues. Germline values: CDR1 SGHTA, CDR2 FQGNSA. V lost 1 base to trimming and J lost 10 bases; unmatched junction nucleotides: 4. A sort by CD45RO/CCR7/CD25/CD127/CD95/CD27 yielded CD4+ naive, central memory, regulatory and stem cell-like memory cells. Findings and caveats of the study: Moderate but significant shortening of TCRB CDR3s was recorded in all four CD4+ subsets from Type 1 diabetes patients.

Since all of the isolated RNA was reverse transcribed, expressed TCRB transcripts were what got sequenced. Libraries were prepared by immunoSEQ multiplex PCR; TCRdb keeps only in-frame clonotypes and omits some of them. The table lists 500,000 to 650,000 clones, roughly 12% of them singletons, with roughly 0.11% in the top ten. The sequenced sample consisted of naive CD4+ T cells from blood. The receptor comes from a man aged 25-40 years with type 1 diabetes. The rearrangement uses TRBV7-2 and TRBJ1-1; TRBD1 matches 9 bases. The CDR3 loop reads CASSLGTGERAFF. CDR3 sequence (DNA): TGTGCCAGCAGCTTAGGGACAGGGGAGAGAGCTTTCTTT.